The 6 T cell receptor beta chains below come from one sample, sequenced in a study of immune cell composition in non-small cell lung cancer. Sequencing was performed with immunoSEQ multiplex PCR; in TCRdb, only in-frame clones are kept and a portion is missing. The table shows 4,000 to 5,500 clones, with over 65% occurring only once. The specimen was lung tumor tissue. All receptors come from a human donor with non-small cell lung cancer.

The rearrangement uses TRBV7-2 and TRBJ2-3; perhaps TRBD2 as D (5 bases). This CDR3 is 14 amino acids long. CDR1 is SGHTA and CDR2 is FQGNSA in the germline V gene. V was pared by 5 bases and J by 0 bases, with 9 bases between. The chain's CDR3 is CASSRLTSTDTQYF. The CDR3 nucleotides are TGTGCCAGCAGCAGACTAACTAGCACAGATACGCAGTATTTT.

The count of this clone is one. V gene TRBV4-2 combines with J gene TRBJ1-1, with no clear D. Germline CDR1 LGHNA, CDR2 YNFKEQ. CDR3 length: 14 amino acids. The ends were cut back, 0 bases at V and 1 base at J, with 6 bases in the middle. Here the CDR3 DNA reads TGTGCCAGCAGCCAAGATATGAGGAACACTGAAGCTTTCTTT. This gives the protein CASSQDMRNTEAFF.

The chain recombines TRBV27 with TRBJ1-2, with D maybe TRBD1 (6 bases). CDR3 length: 17 amino acids. The V end was cut by 3 bases, the J end by 4 bases, with 21 bases between. Germline V lookup: CDR1 MNHEY, CDR2 SMNVEV (reference sequence). CDR3 protein: CASSFRWQNREPYGYTF. CDR3 nucleotide sequence: TGTGCCAGCAGTTTCCGGTGGCAGAACAGGGAGCCCTATGGCTACACCTTC.

This chain connects TRBV18 to TRBJ2-1; 7 nucleotides agree with TRBD2. The trim removed 4 bases at V and 9 bases at J, leaving 6 bases unmatched. Germline assignment: CDR1 KGHSH and CDR2 LQKENI. This CDR3 contains 13 residues. The CDR3 DNA reads TGTGCCAGCTCACACCCCTCGGGGGGTGAGCAGTTCTTC. Amino acids: CASSHPSGGEQFF.

This clone was seen a few times. The V call is TRBV11-2, the J call TRBJ1-2, with a tentative D call TRBD1 (6 bases). Germline CDR1 is SGHAT and CDR2 is FQNNGV. The CDR3 runs to 13 residues. V was shortened by 6 bases and J by 10 bases, with 18 bases between the two germline ends. This chain's CDR3 is CASSFAGELDYTF. CDR3 coding DNA: TGTGCCAGCAGTTTTGCAGGGGAGCTAGACTACACCTTC.

This rearrangement joins TRBV5-1 to TRBJ2-3, with TRBD2 matching over 9 bases. Germline V gives CDR1 SGHRS, CDR2 YFSETQ. The V segment lost 4 bases and the J segment 2 bases; nucleotides outside the gene matches: 2. The CDR3 sequence is 14 residues long. CDR3 in amino acids: CASSEGLATDTQYF. The CDR3 nucleotides read TGCGCCAGCAGCGAGGGACTAGCCACAGATACGCAGTATTTT.